The clone carrying this TCR beta chain was seen more than once but under ten times. Trimming took off 6 bases at V and 7 bases at J, with 16 bases between the two ends. The CDR3 is 15 residues long. This sample is drawn from a study of human T cells and chemical hapten exposure. Time point: patch test 1, 2 weeks after DPC sensitization. The treatment is: therapeutic diphenylcyclopropenone sensitization with weekly scalp DPC. Unique molecular identifiers were affixed to discrete cDNA molecules within the library. TCRdb passed the RACE reads through MiXCR, listing each CDR3 protein once. This sample yields approximately 100,000 distinct CDR3 sequences, of which roughly 11% are seen a single time; around 3.5% belongs to the top ten.

The chain uses TRBV12-3 or TRBV12-4 and TRBJ1-6, with no clear D. The input for sequencing was whole blood, taken in connection with sensitization to the hapten diphenylcyclopropenone (DPC). The sequence was collected from a woman between 40 and 50 years old with alopecia areata. Some clones in this sample may be carry-over from other donors' samples. CDR3 residues: CASSPAAAYNSPLHF. CDR3 nucleotide sequence: TGTGCCAGCAGCCCCGCGGCAGCGTACAATTCACCCCTCCACTTT.